Presented here are 18 T cell receptor beta chains from one specimen sequenced in a study of cytomegalovirus exposure and HLA in healthy donors. In the PCR, 60 Vbeta and 13 Jbeta primers were used. Measured with immunoSEQ multiplex PCR; TCRdb has only the in-frame clones, and not every one. Of under 200,000 clones in the sample, roughly 75% were seen once. The specimen sequenced was PBMCs. These receptors were obtained from a man aged 35-49 years in good health and CMV-seronegative.

On this clone itself: Other nucleotide sequences in the sample specify the same CDR3. This chain uses TRBV5-1 with TRBJ1-1, with D tentatively TRBD1 (6 bases). Germline CDR1 is SGHRS and CDR2 is YFSETQ. The V and J ends lost 2 bases and 1 base respectively, with 9 bases between them. This CDR3 contains 14 residues. CDR3 bases: TGCGCCAGCAGCTTAACAGGGAGGAACACTGAAGCTTTCTTT. The encoded protein is CASSLTGRNTEAFF.

The genes are TRBV7-2 and TRBJ1-1; TRBD1 matches 8 bases. This CDR3 comprises 15 residues. V gave up 5 bases and J gave up 2 bases; unmatched junction bases: 7. Looked up from germline, CDR1 is SGHTA and CDR2 is FQGNSA. The chain's CDR3 is CASSIHGTGNTEAFF. CDR3 DNA sequence: TGTGCCAGCAGCATTCACGGGACAGGAAACACTGAAGCTTTCTTT.

The chain links TRBV5-4 to TRBJ2-7; 12 bases fit TRBD2. This CDR3 has 16 amino acids. Germline V CDR1 and CDR2: SGHNT, YYREEE (reference sequence). With 3 bases clipped from V and 1 base from J, the junction kept 5 bases outside the gene matches. DNA for the CDR3: TGTGCCAGCAGCTCGAGGACTAGCGGGGTTTCCTACGAGCAGTACTTC. Its translation: CASSSRTSGVSYEQYF. Full variable domain (rest looked up from reference TRBV5-4 and TRBJ2-7): ETGVTQSPTHLIKTRGQQVTLRCSSQSGHNTVSWYQQALGQGPQFIFQYYREEENGRGNFPPRFSGLQFPNYSSELNVNALELDDSALYLCASSSRTSGVSYEQYFGPGTRLTVT.

The CDR3 is CASGIGTGSYEQYF. The CDR3 coding sequence is TGTGCCAGCGGGATCGGGACAGGGTCGTACGAGCAGTACTTC. J is TRBJ2-7 and V is TRBV27, with 9 bases matching TRBD1. V gave up 8 bases and J gave up 4 bases; unmatched junction bases: 9. The germline V gene has CDR1 MNHEY and CDR2 SMNVEV (reference sequence). This CDR3 has 14 amino acids.

The J gene is TRBJ1-1, the V gene TRBV30; weak D call: TRBD1 (6 bases). Germline V gives CDR1 GTSNPN, CDR2 SVGIG (reference sequence). V lost 7 bases and J lost 3, with 15 bases in between. This CDR3 contains 13 residues. The CDR3 DNA reads TGTGCCTCCTGGTGGGGGGGCTACACTGAAGCTTTCTTT. It encodes CASWWGGYTEAFF.

This clone was seen once. J is TRBJ2-5 and V is TRBV18; D might be TRBD2 (5 bases). CDR1 and CDR2 from the germline V gene are KGHSH and LQKENI. This CDR3 is 12 amino acids long. V shed 6 bases and J shed 3 bases, with 8 bases lying between them. The CDR3 here is CASSPAEETQYF. The CDR3 DNA follows: TGTGCCAGCTCCCCAGCGGAAGAGACCCAGTACTTC.

The rearrangement joins TRBV5-6 to TRBJ2-5, with D possibly being TRBD1 (6 bases). The V end lost 0 bases, the J end lost 7 bases, and 10 bases lay between the germline ends. The germline V gene has CDR1 SGHDT and CDR2 YYEEEE. The CDR3 spans 13 residues. The CDR3 sequence is CASSLAETGTQYF. In nucleotides, the CDR3 is TGTGCCAGCAGCTTGGCGGAGACAGGGACCCAGTACTTC.

The V call is TRBV6-6, the J call TRBJ2-5; a possible D gene is TRBD2 (6 bases). Trimming took 0 bases from V and 5 from J, leaving 13 bases between them. Looked up from germline, CDR1 is MNHNY and CDR2 is SVGAGI (reference sequence). The CDR3 has 15 residues. DNA for the CDR3: TGTGCCAGCAGTTACTCGAACGGGAGAGGGGAGACCCAGTACTTC. As protein: CASSYSNGRGETQYF.

Here the CDR3 reads CASSLEVGQGAWGYTF. The CDR3 DNA is TGTGCCAGCAGCTTAGAGGTTGGGCAGGGGGCTTGGGGCTACACCTTC. The chain joins TRBV7-2 to TRBJ1-2; 8 bases line up with TRBD1. The J segment lost 8 bases and the V segment lost 1 base, leaving 12 bases of the junction unmatched. Germline V lookup: CDR1 SGHTA, CDR2 FQGNSA. The CDR3 covers 16 residues.

This clone has just one count. The chain carries TRBV6-5 and TRBJ2-7; D remains unclear. The CDR3 is made up of 13 amino acids. Germline V gives CDR1 MNHEY, CDR2 SVGAGI. Trimming removed 0 bases from V and 13 bases from J, with 16 bases in between. As DNA, the CDR3 is TGTGCCAGCAGTTACTCGACATCTGGATCCTCCTACTTC. Protein: CASSYSTSGSSYF.

This chain uses TRBV18 with TRBJ2-3; 10 nucleotides line up with TRBD1. CDR3 length: 15 residues. Trimming at V came to 3 bases and at J to 3 bases, leaving 3 bases not matched to a gene. Germline V CDR1 and CDR2: KGHSH, LQKENI. The CDR3 region is CASSPGQGGTDTQYF. The CDR3 region has the DNA TGTGCCAGCTCACCCGGACAGGGGGGGACAGATACGCAGTATTTT.

The CDR3 is CASSLRDNEQYF. Written as DNA, the CDR3 is TGTGCCAGCAGCTTACGCGACAACGAGCAGTACTTC. The V gene is TRBV7-9, the J gene TRBJ2-7; D unclear. Trimming cost V 2 bases and J 5 bases, with 7 bases left between them. This CDR3 region has 12 residues. Looked up from germline, CDR1 is SEHNR and CDR2 is FQNEAQ (reference sequence). The variable domain in full, completed from reference TRBV7-9 and TRBJ2-7, reads DTGVSQNPRHKITKRGQNVTFRCDPISEHNRLYWYRQTLGQGPEFLTYFQNEAQLEKSRLLSDRFSAERPKGSFSTLEIQRTEQGDSAMYLCASSLRDNEQYFGPGTRLTVT.

The chain couples TRBV19 to TRBJ1-2, with a tentative D call TRBD1 (6 bases). V was shortened by 2 bases and J by 7 bases, with 11 bases between the two germline ends. The CDR3 totals 13 residues. CDR1 is LNHDA and CDR2 is SQIVND in the germline V gene (reference sequence). Written as DNA, the CDR3 is TGTGCCAGTAGTATATCAGGGGCAGGTGGCTACACCTTC. Protein sequence: CASSISGAGGYTF.

The chain has TRBV6-1 and TRBJ1-2; a possible D gene is TRBD1 (6 bases). Trimming stripped 1 base from V and 8 bases from J, with 11 bases between. This CDR3 spans 13 amino acids. CDR1 is MNHNS, CDR2 SASEGT, per germline. The CDR3 DNA sequence: TGTGCCAGCAGTGAAGACAGGGTGGGGGGCTACACCTTC. It is translated as CASSEDRVGGYTF.

V is TRBV11-3 and J is TRBJ2-3; TRBD2 aligns across 13 bases. This CDR3 region has 16 residues. V trimming: 6 bases; J trimming: 5 bases; junction bases outside the gene matches: 8. Germline lookup yields CDR1 SGHNT and CDR2 YENEEA. In DNA, the CDR3 is TGTGCCAGCAGTCGCGGACTAGCGGGAGTTATAGATACGCAGTATTTT. As protein: CASSRGLAGVIDTQYF.

The chain couples TRBV6-1 to TRBJ2-1; 8 bases fit TRBD2. The length of the CDR3 is 16 residues. Germline CDR1 reads MNHNS; CDR2 reads SASEGT. V gave up 4 bases and J gave up 4 bases; unmatched junction bases: 9. CDR3 DNA sequence: TGTGCCAGCAGTGGGGGGCTAGCGGGCATATACAATGAGCAGTTCTTC. Translated: CASSGGLAGIYNEQFF.

The chain recombines TRBV5-4 with TRBJ2-7; no clear D. The germline V gene has CDR1 SGHNT and CDR2 YYREEE (reference sequence). The CDR3 contains 11 residues. V lost 2 bases and J lost 7, with 7 bases in between. The CDR3: CASSFGREQYF. For the CDR3, the DNA is TGTGCCAGCAGCTTTGGCAGGGAGCAGTACTTC.

In its sample, this clone was seen once. The gene calls are TRBV21-1 and TRBJ2-5; the table's D call, TRBD2, has no DNA check behind it. TRBV21-1 has pseudogene status. The CDR3 covers 14 residues. CDR3 loop: CASSEGTRQETQYF. CDR3 in DNA: TGTGCCAGCAGCGAAGGGACTAGACAAGAGACCCAGTACTTC.